These 24 T cell receptor beta chains were sequenced from one sample in a study of blood T cells in healthy people across ages (dated by TCRdb to the mid-2010s). Libraries came from 5' RACE. Sequencing was performed on an Illumina HiSeq 2500. A second PCR of roughly 6 to 11 cycles was run with a J-beta primer mix and a sample-barcoded 5' primer. Starting from the raw public reads, TCRdb applied fastp trimming at Q25, assembled clones with MiXCR and retained in-frame beta chains. Each record represents a unique CDR3 protein, reported with the most common genes and DNA among its rows. The sample includes approximately 830,000 distinct CDR3 sequences, with around 68% observed a single time. Roughly a quarter of the sample is taken by the ten largest. Sequenced input: blood. The receptors come from a man between 25 and 39 years old in good health.

This rearrangement joins TRBV30 to TRBJ1-2; no clear D gene. The length of the CDR3 is 13 residues. CDR1 is GTSNPN and CDR2 is SVGIG in the germline V gene (reference sequence). The V and J ends lost 1 base and 2 bases respectively, with 8 bases between them. The CDR3 DNA reads TGTGCCTGGAGTGGCTACCCCAACTATGGCTACACCTTC. Translated, it gives CAWSGYPNYGYTF.

The CDR3 protein is CASSELPSEQYF. Here the CDR3 DNA reads TGTGCCAGCAGTGAACTTCCGTCCGAGCAGTACTTC. The chain links TRBV2 to TRBJ2-7; no clear D gene. This CDR3 has 12 residues. The V end was cut by 2 bases, the J end by 6 bases, with 8 bases between. CDR1 is SNHLY and CDR2 is FYNNEI in the germline V gene.

J is TRBJ2-1 and V is TRBV7-2; 9 positions match TRBD2. The CDR3 has 12 amino acids. V trimming: 4 bases; J trimming: 15 bases; junction bases outside the gene matches: 7. Germline V gene sequence: CDR1 SGHTA, CDR2 FQGNSA. The CDR3 DNA follows: TGTGCCAGCAGCTCCTTAAGCGGGGGGCTGTTCTTC. This codes for CASSSLSGGLFF.

The chain couples TRBV29-1 to TRBJ2-3; D is unclear. Deletions cut 4 bases from V and 6 bases from J, with 14 bases between. Germline V lookup: CDR1 SQVTM, CDR2 ANQGSEA. CDR3 size: 13 residues. The CDR3 nucleotides are TGCAGCGTTGGGTCTTATTATGGGGATACGCAGTATTTT. This codes for CSVGSYYGDTQYF.

V is TRBV30 and J is TRBJ2-7; D is tentatively TRBD1 or TRBD2 (5 bases each). The germline V gene has CDR1 GTSNPN and CDR2 SVGIG (reference sequence). V lost 2 bases and J 12 bases, leaving 11 bases between the germline ends. The CDR3 loop spans 10 amino acids. The CDR3 protein is CAWSRDRAYF. CDR3 nucleotides: TGTGCCTGGAGTCGGGACCGCGCGTACTTC. Full variable domain (rest looked up from reference TRBV30 and TRBJ2-7): SQTIHQWPATLVQPVGSPLSLECTVEGTSNPNLYWYRQAAGRGLQLLFYSVGIGQISSEVPQNLSASRPQDRQFILSSKKLLLSDSGFYLCAWSRDRAYFGPGTRLTVT.

The chain uses TRBV12-3 or TRBV12-4 and TRBJ1-5; 10 positions agree with TRBD1. The V gene end was trimmed by 6 bases and the J gene end by 1 base; junction bases not matched to a gene: 3. The CDR3 is 15 residues long. DNA of the CDR3: TGTGCCAGCAGGACAGGGGGCATCAGCAATCAGCCCCAGCATTTT. This gives the protein CASRTGGISNQPQHF.

The chain recombines TRBV10-3 with TRBJ2-7, with 9 bases identical to TRBD2. The J call is doubtful: the DNA matches TRBJ2-5 better. CDR3 size: 16 residues. Germline loops: CDR1 ENHRY, CDR2 SYGVKD. In DNA, the CDR3 is TGTGCCATCAGTGGGGATAGCGGGGGTTTCCGGGAGACCCAGTACTTC. Its protein product is CAISGDSGGFRETQYF.

The V gene is TRBV4-1, the J gene TRBJ1-6, with TRBD1 matching 7 bases. Trimming cost V 3 bases and J 7 bases; bases outside gene matches: 9. From germline, CDR1 is MGHRA and CDR2 YSYEKL. The CDR3 extends over 16 amino acids. CDR3 amino acids: CASSQRTGGWNSPLHF. The DNA for the CDR3 is TGCGCCAGCAGCCAGCGGACAGGAGGGTGGAATTCACCCCTCCACTTT.

This chain joins TRBV20-1 and TRBJ2-7; possibly TRBD1 for D (6 bases). The germline V gene has CDR1 DFQATT and CDR2 SNEGSKA (reference sequence). V shed 2 bases and J shed 4 bases, with 12 bases lying between them. The CDR3 length is 13 residues. The CDR3 DNA follows: TGCAGTGCTAGACAGGGGTCAGATTACGAGCAGTACTTC. It specifies CSARQGSDYEQYF.

Only one count was recorded for this clonotype. J is TRBJ2-1 and V is TRBV28, with 8 positions matching TRBD2. Germline-derived CDR1 and CDR2 are MDHEN and SYDVKM. The CDR3 consists of 13 residues. Trimming removed 7 bases from V and 4 bases from J; junction bases left unmatched: 3. CDR3 nucleotide sequence: TGTGCCAGCAAACTAGCGGAGTACAATGAGCAGTTCTTC. Its protein is CASKLAEYNEQFF.

V usage is TRBV15 and J usage is TRBJ1-4; D is possibly TRBD1 (6 bases). Trimming shortened V by 0 bases and J by 8 bases, and 10 bases separated the two germline ends. Germline V gives CDR1 LNHNV, CDR2 YYDKDF (reference sequence). This CDR3 region has 14 residues. The CDR3 protein is CATSREGAREKLFF. For the CDR3, the DNA is TGTGCCACCAGCAGAGAGGGGGCGCGAGAAAAACTGTTTTTT. Full variable domain (outside the CDR3, taken from reference TRBV15 and TRBJ1-4): DAMVIQNPRYQVTQFGKPVTLSCSQTLNHNVMYWYQQKSSQAPKLLFHYYDKDFNNEADTPDNFQSRRPNTSFCFLDIRSPGLGDTAMYLCATSREGAREKLFFGSGTQLSVL.

The V and J genes are TRBV9 and TRBJ2-5; D uncertain. CDR1 is SGDLS and CDR2 is YYNGEE in the germline V gene. Trimming removed 1 base from V and 5 bases from J, with 15 bases in between. The CDR3 has 15 amino acids. CDR3 DNA sequence: TGTGCCAGCAGCGTAAGTGCCGCCCGAAGTGAGACCCAGTACTTC. Residues: CASSVSAARSETQYF.

This chain joins TRBV6-6 and TRBJ2-1, with D unclear. Trimming took off 2 bases at V and 8 bases at J, with 13 bases between the two ends. Germline CDR1 MNHNY, CDR2 SVGAGI (reference sequence). The CDR3 is 14 residues long. The CDR3 sequence is CASSYAIGHYEQFF. Written as DNA, the CDR3 is TGTGCCAGCAGTTACGCGATAGGGCACTATGAGCAGTTCTTC.

The V and J genes are TRBV10-3 and TRBJ2-5, with a tentative D call TRBD1 (5 bases). The CDR3 contains 12 residues. Per the germline V gene, CDR1 is ENHRY and CDR2 is SYGVKD. Trimming shortened V by 4 bases and J by 3 bases, and 6 bases separated the two germline ends. CDR3 nucleotides: TGTGCCATCAGTGGACAGAAAGAGACCCAGTACTTC. It yields the protein CAISGQKETQYF.

This chain connects TRBV28 to TRBJ2-7, with no clear D. Per germline, CDR1 MDHEN and CDR2 SYDVKM. The length of the CDR3 is 12 residues. V lost 10 bases, J lost 5 bases, and 15 bases lay in between. CDR3 protein: CATQNPPDEQYF. CDR3 DNA: TGTGCCACCCAAAACCCGCCTGACGAGCAGTACTTC.

CDR3 sequence: CASSLKGSSGGHEQYF. Written as DNA, the CDR3 is TGTGCCAGCAGTTTAAAGGGATCTAGCGGGGGCCACGAGCAGTACTTC. This chain links TRBV12-3 or TRBV12-4 with TRBJ2-4; 10 bases agree with TRBD2. TRBJ2-7 explains the end of the DNA better; the J call may be wrong. CDR3 length: 16 residues.

This clonotype was detected only a few times. This chain links TRBV4-3 with TRBJ1-1; no clear D. V gave up 0 bases and J gave up 5 bases, with 10 bases separating them. The CDR3 is 14 amino acids. The germline gives CDR1 LGHNA, CDR2 YSLEER. The CDR3 loop reads CASSQETTRTEAFF. The CDR3 bases are TGCGCCAGCAGCCAAGAGACCACGAGAACTGAAGCTTTCTTT.

This chain joins TRBV4-3 and TRBJ2-5, with TRBD1 matching over 9 bases. CDR1 and CDR2 (germline): LGHNA, YSLEER. The CDR3 sequence is 14 residues long. The ends lost 8 bases at V and 4 bases at J; junction bases unmatched: 8. This CDR3 reads CASGPTGGRETQYF. The CDR3 bases are TGCGCCAGCGGGCCTACAGGGGGCCGAGAGACCCAGTACTTC.

The chain joins TRBV4-3 to TRBJ2-3, with D possibly TRBD1 on 5 matching bases. Trimming shortened V by 3 bases and J by 0 bases, and 13 bases separated the two germline ends. This CDR3 has 16 amino acids. Germline V lookup: CDR1 LGHNA, CDR2 YSLEER. Here the CDR3 reads CASSHDLDSSTDTQYF. The CDR3 DNA reads as TGCGCCAGCAGCCATGATTTAGACAGTAGCACAGATACGCAGTATTTT.

The chain uses TRBV6-5 and TRBJ1-6, with D tentatively TRBD1 (6 bases). V was clipped by 0 bases and J by 5 bases, with 8 bases between them. This CDR3 comprises 15 residues. The germline CDR1 and CDR2 sequences are MNHEY and SVGAGI. This CDR3 is CASSYSTGNNSPLHF. In DNA, the CDR3 is TGTGCCAGCAGTTACTCTACAGGGAATAATTCACCCCTCCACTTT.

V and J are TRBV20-1 and TRBJ2-6; perhaps TRBD2 as D (6 bases). The CDR3 is 15 amino acids. V was clipped by 5 bases and J by 4 bases, with 15 bases between them. CDR1 is DFQATT, CDR2 SNEGSKA, per germline (reference sequence). The CDR3 region is CSAGGKPGGANVLTF. The CDR3 region has the DNA TGCAGTGCTGGAGGGAAGCCCGGGGGGGCCAACGTCCTGACTTTC.

The DNA for the CDR3 is TGTGCCACCAGTGAGGACGGCTTTAGTCCCCTCCACTTT. Its protein product is CATSEDGFSPLHF. The gene calls are TRBV24-1 and TRBJ1-6; no reliable D call. This CDR3 spans 13 amino acids. The V gene lost 4 bases and the J gene lost 13 bases, with 13 bases spanning the gap. Germline values: CDR1 KGHDR, CDR2 SFDVKD.

V gene TRBV5-5 combines with J gene TRBJ1-1; D is undetermined. CDR1 and CDR2 (germline): SGHKS, YYEKEE (reference sequence). The CDR3 length is 11 residues. V lost 1 base to trimming and J lost 7 bases, with 5 bases between them. This CDR3 reads CASSLSYEAFF. The CDR3 nucleotides are TGTGCCAGCAGCTTGTCGTATGAAGCTTTCTTT.

In this sample, this clonotype turned up once. J is TRBJ2-5 and V is TRBV4-2, with D maybe TRBD1 (6 bases). The DNA end is more similar to TRBJ2-7, so the J call may be wrong. This CDR3 spans 16 amino acids. Per germline, CDR1 LGHNA and CDR2 YNFKEQ. The CDR3 is CASSQDRNRAGYEQYF. DNA for the CDR3: TGTGCCAGCAGCCAAGATCGGAACAGGGCTGGCTACGAGCAGTACTTC.